This T cell receptor (beta chain) was documented in a study of blood T cell repertoires in COVID-19. Background on the study: COVID-19 samples collected from the United States, Italy and Spain covered acute and convalescent phases. PBMCs, B-cell-depleted T cells, or T cells provided the cDNA or gDNA that made up the material.

Trimming at V came to 5 bases and at J to 3 bases, leaving 7 bases not matched to a gene. The CDR3 contains 15 residues. Germline V gene lookup returns CDR1 SGHTS and CDR2 YDEGEE. Clones were sequenced by immunoSEQ multiplex PCR, and TCRdb holds only the in-frame ones, with some missing. The sample lists 200,000 or so clones, about 86% seen once, with 3.5% to 4% in the top ten. Participants were aged roughly 18 to 95 years, lived in around 22 US areas, and enrolled virtually. The clonotype comes from a woman aged 40 to 49 with acute COVID-19. The sequenced material came from PBMCs or T cells enriched from blood (not recorded which). This chain joins TRBV5-8 and TRBJ1-5; TRBD1 matches 8 bases. In DNA, the CDR3 is TGTGCCAGCAGACGGACAGGGAGGTTCAATCAGCCCCAGCATTTT. This gives the protein CASRRTGRFNQPQHF.